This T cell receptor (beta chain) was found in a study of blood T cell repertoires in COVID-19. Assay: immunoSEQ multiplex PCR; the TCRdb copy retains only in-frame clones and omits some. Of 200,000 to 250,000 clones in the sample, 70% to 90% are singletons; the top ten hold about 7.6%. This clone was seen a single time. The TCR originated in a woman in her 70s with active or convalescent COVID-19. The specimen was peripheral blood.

The CDR3 DNA reads TGTGCCAGCAGTGAAAGAGTTCTAGATGGCTACACCTTC. Its protein product is CASSERVLDGYTF. The rearrangement uses TRBV2 and TRBJ1-2; D not resolved. CDR1 is SNHLY, CDR2 FYNNEI, per germline. V was pared by 2 bases and J by 6 bases, with 10 bases between. The CDR3 is 13 residues long.